This TCR beta chain derives from a study of regulatory T cells in long-lasting Graves disease. Documented time point: newly diagnosed GD, antithyroid drugs for less than 3 months. With RNA extracted from PBMCs as input, the TCR library was made. Patients all came to the study from an endocrinology department in Xi'an, China. To make TCR beta libraries, researchers used iRepertoire HTBI primers and Arm-PCR of CDR3 regions. TCRdb ran MiXCR on the multiplex PCR reads and lists one entry per CDR3 protein. The repertoire has hundreds of thousands of distinct CDR3 sequences, approximately 16% of them found once; the top ten carry approximately 25%. CDR1 and CDR2 from the germline V gene are KGHSH and LQKENI. Between the trimmed V and J ends, which lost 6 bases and 6 bases, there was a span of 15 bases. This CDR3 spans 13 amino acids. This clonotype was found once. This may arise from a read error, as a much more abundant clone is one base away.

These same data were also listed under a study on T cells in Graves' hyperthyroidism and ophthalmopathy.

The receptor comes from a woman aged 35-65 years with Graves disease. The chain links TRBV18 to TRBJ2-7; D uncertain. The sequencing used peripheral blood mononuclear cells (PBMCs), collected at new diagnosis, from a patient treated with antithyroid drugs. DNA of the CDR3: TGTGCCAGCTCTCCGAGTCCTACCGTCGAGCAGTACTTC. Residues: CASSPSPTVEQYF.